The 14 T cell receptor beta chains presented below share a single source sample, sequenced in a study of blood T cell repertoires in COVID-19. The protocol was immunoSEQ multiplex PCR, while the TCRdb copy is restricted to in-frame clones and leaves out a portion. The repertoire holds about 200,000 clones, with over 70% as singletons. Material for sequencing was peripheral blood. These receptors were taken from a woman in her 70s with acute or convalescent COVID-19.

This clone was observed once. The J gene is TRBJ1-6, the V gene TRBV14, with 8 bases matching TRBD1. V dropped 2 bases and J dropped 8; count of bases not matched to a gene: 8. The CDR3 has 16 amino acids. Per germline, CDR1 SGHDN and CDR2 FVKESK. The CDR3 DNA follows: TGTGCCAGCAGCCAACTACAGGGGGATCGGTATTCACCCCTCCACTTT. Its protein product is CASSQLQGDRYSPLHF.

This clone was counted a single time. V usage is TRBV5-4 and J usage is TRBJ1-5, with TRBD1 identical over 7 bases. The germline V gene encodes CDR1 SGHNT and CDR2 YYREEE (reference sequence). J was trimmed by 12 bases and V by 3 bases; bases with no gene match: 18. This CDR3 is 16 amino acids long. The CDR3 DNA is TGTGCCAGCAGCTCGAACCCCGGGACAGAGGTTTGGGGCCAGCATTTT. Amino acid sequence: CASSSNPGTEVWGQHF.

The CDR3 reads CASSPPRGRGDTQYF. CDR3 coding DNA: TGCGCCAGCAGCCCTCCCAGGGGGCGGGGAGATACGCAGTATTTT. This rearrangement joins TRBV5-1 to TRBJ2-3; TRBD1 agrees at 8 bases. J gave up 5 bases and V 4 bases, and 9 bases lay outside the gene matches. The CDR3 has 15 residues. Germline loops: CDR1 SGHRS, CDR2 YFSETQ.

The V and J genes are TRBV7-8 and TRBJ2-2; D remains unclear. The germline V gene encodes CDR1 SGHVS and CDR2 FQNEAQ. Trimming took off 2 bases at V and 3 bases at J, with 7 bases between the two ends. CDR3 length: 14 residues. This CDR3 reads CASSLQQHTGELFF. The CDR3 DNA sequence: TGTGCCAGCAGCTTACAACAGCACACCGGGGAGCTGTTTTTT.

This clone was seen more than once but under ten times. CDR3 sequence (DNA): TGTGCCAGCTCACCCCCAAAGACAGGGGGGGAAAAACTGTTTTTT. Its protein is CASSPPKTGGEKLFF. The rearrangement links TRBV18 to TRBJ1-4; 9 bases match TRBD1. CDR3 size: 15 residues. J gave up 8 bases and V 3 bases, and 7 bases lay outside the gene matches. Germline V gives CDR1 KGHSH, CDR2 LQKENI.

The V call is TRBV25-1, the J call TRBJ2-3; unclear D gene. Germline values: CDR1 MGHDK, CDR2 SYGVNS. The CDR3 is made up of 15 amino acids. Trimming stripped 2 bases from V and 2 bases from J, with 11 bases between. The CDR3 sequence is CASSEVRHVTDTQYF. The CDR3 DNA sequence: TGTGCCAGCAGTGAAGTCCGACACGTCACAGATACGCAGTATTTT.

The rearrangement uses TRBV27 and TRBJ2-7; D uncertain. CDR3 length equals 12 residues. Germline CDR1 is MNHEY and CDR2 is SMNVEV (reference sequence). The germline V and J ends were trimmed by 5 bases and 0 bases, with 5 bases remaining between them. CDR3 nucleotide sequence: TGTGCCAGCAGTCCGCGCTCCTACGAGCAGTACTTC. Encoded protein: CASSPRSYEQYF.

The chain couples TRBV30 to TRBJ1-1; D is unresolved. The CDR3 is 14 residues long. Deletions cut 0 bases from V and 5 bases from J, with 13 bases between. Germline CDR1 reads GTSNPN; CDR2 reads SVGIG (reference sequence). The CDR3 loop is CAWSVRGMHTEAFF. The DNA for the CDR3 is TGTGCCTGGAGTGTTAGAGGGATGCATACTGAAGCTTTCTTT.

This clone has more than one count but fewer than ten. The chain recombines TRBV5-1 with TRBJ2-2; TRBD1 matches 7 bases. The CDR3 contains 15 residues. Germline values: CDR1 SGHRS, CDR2 YFSETQ. With V trimmed by 5 bases and J by 5 bases, 9 bases remained unmatched. CDR3 bases: TGCGCCAGCAGACCTTCCACAGGGGAAACCGGGGAGCTGTTTTTT. It codes for CASRPSTGETGELFF.

The chain has TRBV2 and TRBJ1-3; D is undetermined. This CDR3 is built from 12 residues. Trimming shortened V by 1 base and J by 8 bases, and 6 bases separated the two germline ends. Germline values: CDR1 SNHLY, CDR2 FYNNEI. DNA for the CDR3: TGTGCCAGCAGTGAAGATTCGTACACCATATATTTT. Its protein product is CASSEDSYTIYF.

V and J are TRBV15 and TRBJ2-4; D gene ambiguous. The V end lost 2 bases, the J end lost 1 base, and 12 bases lay between the germline ends. CDR3 size: 16 residues. Germline CDR1 and CDR2: LNHNV and YYDKDF (reference sequence). The CDR3 DNA follows: TGTGCCACCAGCAGACAGGTTTATGCGGCCAAAAACATTCAGTACTTC. It yields the protein CATSRQVYAAKNIQYF.

The chain is built from TRBV4-3 and TRBJ2-7, with a weak D call TRBD2 (6 bases). This CDR3 comprises 15 residues. V lost 1 base, J lost 0 bases, and 10 bases lay in between. The germline V gene encodes CDR1 LGHNA and CDR2 YSLEER. Here the CDR3 reads CASSQGSGNSYEQYF. The CDR3 bases are TGCGCCAGCAGCCAAGGTAGCGGAAACTCCTACGAGCAGTACTTC.

The V gene is TRBV9, the J gene TRBJ2-3, with 7 bases aligning to TRBD1. This CDR3 comprises 14 residues. Germline V gene sequence: CDR1 SGDLS, CDR2 YYNGEE. V shed 4 bases and J 4 bases; nucleotides not matched to a gene: 6. The CDR3 is CASSPGQVADTQYF. The CDR3 bases are TGTGCCAGCAGCCCTGGACAGGTCGCAGATACGCAGTATTTT.

The V gene is TRBV7-6, the J gene TRBJ1-4; 8 bases line up with TRBD1. There are 16 residues in the CDR3. V gave up 5 bases and J gave up 2 bases; unmatched junction bases: 7. Germline values: CDR1 SGHVS, CDR2 FNYEAQ. DNA of the CDR3: TGTGCCAGCAGCACCACCCGGACAGGGACTAATGAAAAACTGTTTTTT. This encodes CASSTTRTGTNEKLFF.